The 14 T cell receptor beta chains given below trace back to one sample, sequenced in a study of immune heterogeneity within non-small cell lung tumors (dated by TCRdb to the late 2010s). For the TCR template, genomic DNA was extracted from bulk tumor tissue, and approximately 540 ng of gDNA was amplified for each sample. During surgery, several biopsies were collected from each primary tumor and placed as far from one another as possible within the tumor mass. The study cohort was described as untreated, and patients were newly diagnosed NSCLC cases undergoing curative surgery. The data were produced on a HiSeq X Ten. The TCR beta CDR3 region was amplified with a multiplex PCR system whose first round of approximately 11 cycles used 32 V-gene forward primers and 13 J-gene reverse primers. The public sequencing data were trimmed at Q25 with fastp and processed into clonotypes with MiXCR by TCRdb, which kept only in-frame beta chains. Rows are unified per CDR3 protein, each entry keeping the most common DNA and genes. The sample includes approximately 11,000 distinct CDR3 sequences, with 25% to 35% observed a single time. The top ten constitute roughly 8.7% of the sample.

Sequencing was carried out using lung tumor tissue. Receptors were obtained from a woman aged 60 to 75 with non-small cell lung cancer.

The rearrangement joins TRBV6-4 to TRBJ1-4, with a weak D call TRBD1 (6 bases). Germline V lookup: CDR1 MRHNA, CDR2 SNTAGT. Trimming pared 2 bases from V and 0 bases from J, leaving 13 bases between. This CDR3 comprises 17 residues. As DNA, the CDR3 is TGTGCCAGCAGTGACCGACGGGGGCCCTCAACTAATGAAAAACTGTTTTTT. As protein: CASSDRRGPSTNEKLFF.

Regarding this clonotype: This may come from a read error, since a much larger clone is one base off. The V call is TRBV4-1, the J call TRBJ2-3; no clear D gene. The germline gives CDR1 MGHRA, CDR2 YSYEKL. Trimming removed 3 bases from V and 7 bases from J, with 11 bases in between. This CDR3 contains 13 residues. The CDR3 DNA reads TGCGCCAGCAGCCACATTCAAACATATACGCAGTATTTT. Protein: CASSHIQTYTQYF.

The chain combines TRBV19 with TRBJ2-7; 10 nucleotides agree with TRBD1. The CDR3 totals 14 residues. The germline V gene encodes CDR1 LNHDA and CDR2 SQIVND (reference sequence). V shed 5 bases and J 7 bases; nucleotides not matched to a gene: 8. Written as DNA, the CDR3 is TGTGCCAGTAGTTGGGGACAGGGGCTCGTAGAGCAGTACTTC. Translated, it gives CASSWGQGLVEQYF.

The V call is TRBV19, the J call TRBJ1-5; no clear D gene. CDR3 length: 12 residues. V was cut by 3 bases and J by 10 bases, with 10 bases left in between. Germline lookup yields CDR1 LNHDA and CDR2 SQIVND (reference sequence). CDR3 amino acids: CASSMATVPQHF. The CDR3 bases are TGTGCCAGTAGTATGGCGACGGTCCCCCAGCATTTT.

In this sample, this clonotype is medium-sized. This chain joins TRBV28 and TRBJ1-2, with D tentatively TRBD1 (5 bases). This CDR3 region has 16 residues. The germline CDR1 and CDR2 sequences are MDHEN and SYDVKM. V lost 6 bases and J 2 bases, leaving 19 bases between the germline ends. CDR3 residues: CASSAPRRDANYGYTF. Written as DNA, the CDR3 is TGTGCCAGCAGCGCTCCGCGGAGGGACGCCAACTATGGCTACACCTTC.

This clonotype ranks as medium-sized. The chain links TRBV4-1 to TRBJ2-7; D remains ambiguous. This CDR3 spans 14 amino acids. Trimming cost V 6 bases and J 3 bases, with 15 bases left between them. Germline assignment: CDR1 MGHRA and CDR2 YSYEKL. The CDR3 DNA follows: TGCGCCAGCAGACCCCAAGAACGAGTCTACGAGCAGTACTTC. Translated, it gives CASRPQERVYEQYF.

The chain employs TRBV6-1 and TRBJ2-5; D is perhaps TRBD1 (5 bases). V dropped 11 bases and J dropped 4 bases, with 17 bases sitting between them. The germline gives CDR1 MNHNS, CDR2 SASEGT. This CDR3 is built from 13 residues. CDR3 nucleotides: TGTGCCGCCAGGGCGCCAACCCCAGAGACCCAGTACTTC. This translates into CAARAPTPETQYF.

The table lists this clonotype with a count of one. This may be a read error: a much more frequent sequence differs by one nucleotide. J is TRBJ2-2 and V is TRBV19; D is undetermined. Germline CDR1 and CDR2: LNHDA and SQIVND (reference sequence). The CDR3 totals 14 residues. CDR3 sequence (DNA): TGTACCAGTAGCCGGAGAACGAACACCGGGGAGCTGTTTTTT. This translates into CTSSRRTNTGELFF.

In this sample, this clonotype is medium-sized. The chain carries TRBV20-1 and TRBJ2-1; 9 bases line up with TRBD2. This CDR3 comprises 12 residues. The germline V gene encodes CDR1 DFQATT and CDR2 SNEGSKA (reference sequence). V lost 7 bases and J lost 10; bases outside the gene matches: 8. The CDR3 here is CSVPAGGWEQFF. CDR3 bases: TGCAGTGTCCCAGCGGGAGGATGGGAGCAGTTCTTC.

In its sample, this clonotype was seen many times. The rearrangement uses TRBV6-5 and TRBJ1-2; 7 bases match TRBD1. V dropped 0 bases and J dropped 3; count of bases not matched to a gene: 7. Germline CDR1 reads MNHEY; CDR2 reads SVGAGI. CDR3 size: 16 residues. The CDR3 DNA reads as TGTGCCAGCAGTTACTCGAGTATAGGGACAGACTATGGCTACACCTTC. Residues: CASSYSSIGTDYGYTF.

This clonotype was counted a few times. This rearrangement joins TRBV5-5 to TRBJ1-1; 7 bases agree with TRBD1. Germline CDR1 SGHKS, CDR2 YYEKEE (reference sequence). The CDR3 is 14 amino acids. V gave up 0 bases and J gave up 7 bases; unmatched junction bases: 6. CDR3: CASSLAPTGDEAFF. As DNA, the CDR3 is TGTGCCAGCAGCTTGGCCCCAACAGGGGATGAAGCTTTCTTT.

Of note for this clonotype: A much larger clonotype is one base distant, so this may be a read error. A read error is likely, as this CDR3 ends without the conserved phenylalanine or tryptophan. The gene calls are TRBV28 and TRBJ1-2, with TRBD1 identical over 7 bases. CDR3 size: 14 residues. The germline V gene encodes CDR1 MDHEN and CDR2 SYDVKM. V shed 3 bases, J shed 4 bases, and the junction held 5 bases outside the gene matches. CDR3 sequence reads: CASSFLDRVYGYTS. The CDR3, as DNA: TGTGCCAGCAGTTTCCTTGACAGGGTCTATGGCTACACCTCC.

The chain has TRBV19 and TRBJ2-7; 8 nucleotides align to TRBD2. The CDR3 totals 14 residues. Germline trimming cut 5 bases from V and 1 base from J; bases unmatched to any gene: 4. Germline values: CDR1 LNHDA, CDR2 SQIVND (reference sequence). CDR3 residues: CASSPRGGSYEQYF. CDR3 sequence (DNA): TGTGCCAGTAGTCCCCGGGGGGGGTCCTACGAGCAGTACTTC.

This clonotype was counted only a few times. CDR3 DNA sequence: TGCAGTGCTTTAAGCGGGGCCAGAACCCTGGAGACCCAGTACTTC. Protein product: CSALSGARTLETQYF. This chain uses TRBV20-1 with TRBJ2-5; 7 nucleotides line up with TRBD2. Trimming removed 5 bases from V and 5 bases from J; junction bases left unmatched: 14. This CDR3 contains 15 residues. Germline loops: CDR1 DFQATT, CDR2 SNEGSKA (reference sequence).